Shown below are 30 T cell receptor beta chains from a single sample sequenced in a study of beta chain features in type 1 diabetes. Every bit of the isolated RNA underwent reverse transcription, so sequencing read expressed TCRB transcripts. TCRdb's copy holds only in-frame clones and misses some; the assay was immunoSEQ multiplex PCR. The sample has 200,000 to 250,000 clones, about 63% seen once; the top ten hold approximately 0.053%. Sequencing was performed on naive CD4+ T cells from blood. These receptors all come from a man younger than 45 in good health.

To note about this clone: Other DNA sequences from this sample encode an identical CDR3 as well. The J gene is TRBJ2-3, the V gene TRBV7-9; unclear D gene. Germline-derived CDR1 and CDR2 are SEHNR and FQNEAQ (reference sequence). V dropped 5 bases and J dropped 0 bases, with 3 bases sitting between them. The CDR3 is 12 residues long. DNA of the CDR3: TGTGCCAGCAGCAGCAGCACAGATACGCAGTATTTT. Its protein product is CASSSSTDTQYF.

The chain employs TRBV6-5 and TRBJ2-3; 10 bases align to TRBD1. This CDR3 contains 14 residues. The germline V gene has CDR1 MNHEY and CDR2 SVGAGI. V lost 5 bases to trimming and J lost 4 bases; unmatched junction nucleotides: 3. The CDR3 loop is CASSRTGGADTQYF. CDR3 sequence (DNA): TGTGCCAGCAGTAGGACAGGGGGTGCAGATACGCAGTATTTT.

To note about this clone: The junction and the germline gene differ at one end; a read error may be behind it. The chain uses TRBV30 and TRBJ2-5; maybe TRBD2 (5 bases). The CDR3 sequence is 12 residues long. CDR1 and CDR2 (germline): GTSNPN, SVGIG (reference sequence). DNA of the CDR3: TGTGCCGGGAGTTCCCTAACGGAGACCCAGTACTTC. Amino acid sequence: CAGSSLTETQYF.

The chain carries TRBV30 and TRBJ1-3; D possibly corresponds to TRBD1 (5 bases). The CDR3 consists of 13 residues. Trimming cost V 7 bases and J 0 bases, with 10 bases left between them. Looked up from germline, CDR1 is GTSNPN and CDR2 is SVGIG (reference sequence). The CDR3 DNA is TGTGCCTTTGACAGAAGCTCTGGAAACACCATATATTTT. Its protein product is CAFDRSSGNTIYF.

This chain connects TRBV18 to TRBJ2-1; 7 bases match TRBD1. After removal of 2 bases from V and 4 bases from J, the junction contained 14 bases not matched to a gene. The CDR3 runs to 18 residues. The germline CDR1 and CDR2 sequences are KGHSH and LQKENI. The CDR3 DNA is TGTGCCAGCTCACCATTTGTCGTCATAGGACAGGCATACAATGAGCAGTTCTTC. Protein: CASSPFVVIGQAYNEQFF.

This clone turned up a few times. V gene TRBV30 combines with J gene TRBJ1-2, with unresolved D. The CDR3 sequence is 13 residues long. CDR1 GTSNPN and CDR2 SVGIG come from the germline V gene (reference sequence). Trimming stripped 0 bases from V and 6 bases from J, with 11 bases between. CDR3 region: CAWSVGWGDGYTF. The CDR3 DNA reads TGTGCCTGGAGTGTAGGGTGGGGAGATGGCTACACCTTC.

This chain links TRBV2 with TRBJ2-1, with D possibly being TRBD2 (6 bases). The germline V and J ends were trimmed by 7 bases and 4 bases, with 8 bases remaining between them. Germline V gene lookup returns CDR1 SNHLY and CDR2 FYNNEI. The CDR3 spans 12 residues. The CDR3 DNA sequence: TGTGCCAGCACTAGCGAATACAATGAGCAGTTCTTC. Translated: CASTSEYNEQFF.

This sequence joins TRBV4-2 and TRBJ2-5, with 8 bases matching TRBD1. J was trimmed by 3 bases and V by 3 bases; bases with no gene match: 0. Germline assignment: CDR1 LGHNA and CDR2 YNFKEQ. The CDR3 sequence is 13 residues long. DNA for the CDR3: TGTGCCAGCAGCCAGGGACAGGAAGAGACCCAGTACTTC. This encodes CASSQGQEETQYF.

This clone came up a few times. This sample also contains other DNA sequences that code for the same CDR3. The gene calls are TRBV10-3 and TRBJ2-7; D is possibly TRBD1 (6 bases). This CDR3 has 14 residues. Germline CDR1 is ENHRY and CDR2 is SYGVKD. The V end lost 2 bases, the J end lost 2 bases, and 10 bases lay between the germline ends. CDR3: CAISELSGAYEQYF. The CDR3 DNA is TGTGCCATCAGTGAGCTATCAGGGGCCTACGAGCAGTACTTC.

The chain couples TRBV7-2 to TRBJ2-1; TRBD2 matches 9 bases. Germline values: CDR1 SGHTA, CDR2 FQGNSA. Trimming cost V 5 bases and J 5 bases; bases outside gene matches: 7. CDR3 length equals 15 residues. CDR3 DNA sequence: TGTGCCAGCAGCCGTCGGACTAGCGCTCACAATGAGCAGTTCTTC. It translates to CASSRRTSAHNEQFF.

The V and J genes are TRBV7-9 and TRBJ1-6; D is possibly TRBD1 (5 bases). Trimming removed 6 bases at V and 6 bases at J, with 12 bases between. This CDR3 is built from 14 residues. The germline V gene encodes CDR1 SEHNR and CDR2 FQNEAQ (reference sequence). CDR3: CASRSSGGNSPLHF. The CDR3 DNA is TGTGCCAGCAGATCGAGCGGGGGTAATTCACCCCTCCACTTT. Supplemented by reference TRBV7-9 and TRBJ1-6, the full variable domain reads DTGVSQNPRHKITKRGQNVTFRCDPISEHNRLYWYRQTLGQGPEFLTYFQNEAQLEKSRLLSDRFSAERPKGSFSTLEIQRTEQGDSAMYLCASRSSGGNSPLHFGNGTRLTVT.

This chain joins TRBV29-1 and TRBJ2-7; D uncertain. Germline-derived CDR1 and CDR2 are SQVTM and ANQGSEA. V shed 1 base and J shed 1 base, with 5 bases lying between them. The CDR3 spans 12 residues. The CDR3 DNA is TGCAGCGTTGAAGGCAGGTCCTACGAGCAGTACTTC. It is translated as CSVEGRSYEQYF.

The chain joins TRBV2 to TRBJ2-7; 9 bases line up with TRBD2. V lost 6 bases and J lost 8; bases outside the gene matches: 11. This CDR3 contains 14 residues. Germline loops: CDR1 SNHLY, CDR2 FYNNEI. This chain's CDR3 is CASRDGSGSSQQYF. The CDR3 nucleotides are TGTGCCAGCAGAGACGGTAGCGGGAGCTCCCAGCAGTACTTC.

The chain uses TRBV9 and TRBJ1-1; D uncertain. V was clipped by 3 bases and J by 3 bases, with 12 bases between them. There are 14 residues in the CDR3. Germline loops: CDR1 SGDLS, CDR2 YYNGEE. The CDR3 loop is CASSARTRDTEAFF. In DNA, the CDR3 is TGTGCCAGCAGCGCCAGGACCCGGGACACTGAAGCTTTCTTT. Full variable domain (outside the CDR3, taken from reference TRBV9 and TRBJ1-1): DSGVTQTPKHLITATGQRVTLRCSPRSGDLSVYWYQQSLDQGLQFLIQYYNGEERAKGNILERFSAQQFPDLHSELNLSSLELGDSALYFCASSARTRDTEAFFGQGTRLTVV.

This clone was detected a few times. The rearrangement uses TRBV30 and TRBJ2-3; D not certain. V was trimmed by 0 bases and J by 2 bases, leaving 9 bases between them. The CDR3 is made up of 14 amino acids. The germline CDR1 and CDR2 sequences are GTSNPN and SVGIG (reference sequence). This CDR3 reads CAWSVRLDTDTQYF. CDR3 bases: TGTGCCTGGAGTGTACGCCTGGACACAGATACGCAGTATTTT.

The V and J genes are TRBV6-5 and TRBJ2-3, with TRBD1 matching 7 bases. Losses at the gene ends were 5 bases for V and 3 bases for J; bases not matched to a gene: 5. CDR1 and CDR2 (germline): MNHEY, SVGAGI. The CDR3 has 14 amino acids. CDR3 nucleotides: TGTGCCAGCAGTAGGACAGGTTTGACAGATACGCAGTATTTT. Amino acid sequence: CASSRTGLTDTQYF.

This clone was found a few times. This chain links TRBV7-2 with TRBJ2-5, with TRBD1 matching 9 bases. CDR1 is SGHTA and CDR2 is FQGNSA in the germline V gene. J lost 4 bases, V lost 1 base, and 4 bases had no gene match. The CDR3 spans 15 residues. In nucleotides, the CDR3 is TGTGCCAGCAGCTTAGTAGTGACAGGGGGAGAGACCCAGTACTTC. It encodes CASSLVVTGGETQYF.

CDR3 loop: CASSPLGQSPLHF. The DNA of the CDR3 is TGTGCCAGCAGTCCGCTGGGGCAATCACCCCTCCACTTT. The chain has TRBV6-6 and TRBJ1-6, with D possibly TRBD1 on 5 matching bases. The CDR3 contains 13 residues. Between the trimmed V and J ends, which lost 5 bases and 10 bases, there was a span of 12 bases. Germline CDR1 is MNHNY and CDR2 is SVGAGI (reference sequence).

This chain joins TRBV25-1 and TRBJ2-5; either TRBD1 or TRBD2 may fit D (6 bases each). This CDR3 has 13 residues. Germline CDR1 is MGHDK and CDR2 is SYGVNS. Trimming took 10 bases from V and 2 from J, leaving 14 bases between them. DNA of the CDR3: TGTGCCACCTCTCGGGGGCAGCAAGAGACCCAGTACTTC. Protein: CATSRGQQETQYF.

The chain is built from TRBV30 and TRBJ2-2, with D possibly TRBD2 on 5 matching bases. V lost 4 bases and J lost 4, with 19 bases in between. The CDR3 has 16 amino acids. Germline values: CDR1 GTSNPN, CDR2 SVGIG (reference sequence). CDR3 nucleotides: TGTGCCTGGACCCTCAAGGGAGTTCGAGGCACCGGGGAGCTGTTTTTT. This gives the protein CAWTLKGVRGTGELFF.

The chain combines TRBV2 with TRBJ2-1; D remains ambiguous. Per the germline V gene, CDR1 is SNHLY and CDR2 is FYNNEI. CDR3 size: 13 residues. Deletions cut 4 bases from V and 4 bases from J, with 8 bases between. CDR3 coding DNA: TGTGCCAGCAGTGGCTTTAGTTACAATGAGCAGTTCTTC. This codes for CASSGFSYNEQFF.

The gene calls are TRBV30 and TRBJ1-6; D call uncertain. The CDR3 has 14 amino acids. Germline CDR1 GTSNPN, CDR2 SVGIG (reference sequence). V shed 8 bases and J shed 0 bases, with 11 bases lying between them. The CDR3 sequence: CAGELSSYNSPLHF. The CDR3, as DNA: TGTGCCGGAGAGCTAAGCTCCTATAATTCACCCCTCCACTTT.

The chain is built from TRBV27 and TRBJ2-4; D remains ambiguous. The ends were cut back, 5 bases at V and 8 bases at J, with 7 bases in the middle. Germline V gives CDR1 MNHEY, CDR2 SMNVEV (reference sequence). This CDR3 is 11 amino acids long. Here the CDR3 DNA reads TGTGCCAGCAGTGGGTATGACATTCAGTACTTC. It codes for CASSGYDIQYF.

This chain joins TRBV27 and TRBJ2-5; the match to TRBD1 covers 11 bases. This CDR3 is built from 14 residues. V was clipped by 4 bases and J by 6 bases; unmatched bases: 4. Germline CDR1 is MNHEY and CDR2 is SMNVEV (reference sequence). Here the CDR3 DNA reads TGTGCCAGCAGTTCTGGGACAGGGGGGAAGACCCAGTACTTC. Protein sequence: CASSSGTGGKTQYF.

This clone was detected a few times. The chain combines TRBV30 with TRBJ2-1; D not resolved. Between the trimmed V and J ends, which lost 2 bases and 6 bases, there was a span of 11 bases. The V gene's germline CDR1 is GTSNPN and CDR2 SVGIG (reference sequence). The CDR3 is 13 residues long. CDR3 bases: TGTGCCTGGAGTAGGGTAGAACTCAATGAGCAGTTCTTC. Encoded protein: CAWSRVELNEQFF.

This clone was seen just once. The chain links TRBV2 to TRBJ1-6; TRBD1 aligns across 7 bases. The CDR3 runs 14 residues. Germline V gene lookup returns CDR1 SNHLY and CDR2 FYNNEI. The junction had 6 bases not matched to a gene; V was cut back by 8 bases and J by 5 bases. This chain's CDR3 is CASAQTGNNSPLHF. For the CDR3, the DNA is TGTGCCAGCGCTCAGACAGGGAATAATTCACCCCTCCACTTT.

The chain has TRBV5-1 and TRBJ2-1; D unresolved. Trimming removed 4 bases from V and 7 bases from J, with 12 bases in between. The CDR3 is 13 amino acids. CDR1 and CDR2 from the germline V gene are SGHRS and YFSETQ. The CDR3 DNA reads as TGCGCCAGCAGCCCTCCGGTGGGGAATGAGCAGTTCTTC. It is translated as CASSPPVGNEQFF.

The chain uses TRBV30 and TRBJ2-3; the D gene is possibly TRBD1 (6 bases). Germline lookup yields CDR1 GTSNPN and CDR2 SVGIG (reference sequence). The CDR3 is 12 residues long. V was pared by 7 bases and J by 4 bases, with 12 bases between. CDR3: CASATGADTQYF. The CDR3 bases are TGTGCCTCCGCGACAGGCGCAGATACGCAGTATTTT.

This clone appeared a single time. The chain combines TRBV5-4 with TRBJ1-2, with D perhaps TRBD1 (6 bases). The CDR3 loop spans 14 amino acids. Germline V CDR1 and CDR2: SGHNT, YYREEE (reference sequence). Trimming shortened V by 4 bases and J by 4 bases, and 14 bases separated the two germline ends. The CDR3 loop reads CASSRQDFSYGYTF. As DNA, the CDR3 is TGTGCCAGCAGCCGACAGGACTTCTCCTATGGCTACACCTTC. Together with reference TRBV5-4 and TRBJ1-2, the CDR3 gives the full variable domain: ETGVTQSPTHLIKTRGQQVTLRCSSQSGHNTVSWYQQALGQGPQFIFQYYREEENGRGNFPPRFSGLQFPNYSSELNVNALELDDSALYLCASSRQDFSYGYTFGSGTRLTVV.

This clone occurred a few times. This rearrangement joins TRBV15 to TRBJ2-1, with a tentative D call TRBD2 (6 bases). From germline, CDR1 is LNHNV and CDR2 YYDKDF (reference sequence). This CDR3 has 12 amino acids. Trimming took 5 bases from V and 14 from J, leaving 16 bases between them. This CDR3 is CATSRLEGGKFF. The DNA of the CDR3 is TGTGCCACCAGCCGTTTGGAGGGAGGAAAGTTCTTC.